This T cell receptor (beta chain) was profiled in a study of lung T cells in sarcoidosis with Löfgren's syndrome. The CDR3 length is 13 residues. Trimming removed 6 bases from V and 5 bases from J, with 13 bases in between. Germline-derived CDR1 and CDR2 are SEHNR and FQNEAQ (reference sequence). This clonotype is classed as medium-sized. Its cognate antigen is unknown. Overall study findings and caveats: These T cells were suggested, not shown, to recognize a putative antigen.

TCRdb re-analysed the reads in MiXCR, keeping a single row per CDR3 protein. The sample has about 2,200 distinct CDR3 sequences, over 15% seen once. The genes are TRBV7-9 and TRBJ1-1, with a tentative D call TRBD1 (5 bases). The sequencing input was CD4+ T cells from bronchoalveolar lavage. The receptor was isolated from a human donor with sarcoidosis (Löfgren's syndrome or another form), or a control subject (not recorded which). CDR3 bases: TGTGCCAGCAGTTCTTTTGGGGGAACTGAAGCTTTCTTT. Protein sequence: CASSSFGGTEAFF.